The 29 T cell receptor beta chains in this list originate from one sample, sequenced in a study of blood T cell repertoires in COVID-19. The assay was immunoSEQ multiplex PCR, and TCRdb's table has in-frame clones only and misses some. Of about 97,000 clones listed, about 86% are singletons. The sample taken for sequencing was peripheral blood. The receptor set was obtained from a human donor in a cohort sampled during active COVID-19.

The rearrangement links TRBV3-1 (or the pseudogene TRBV3-2) to TRBJ1-3, with D possibly TRBD1 on 5 matching bases. The germline gives CDR1 LGHDT, CDR2 YNNKEL (reference sequence). This CDR3 comprises 15 residues. The V end was cut by 4 bases, the J end by 2 bases, with 12 bases between. The CDR3: CASSRMMGPGNTIYF. For the CDR3, the DNA is TGTGCCAGCAGCCGAATGATGGGGCCTGGAAACACCATATATTTT.

The chain recombines TRBV19 with TRBJ2-3, with 13 bases identical to TRBD2. Unmatched junction bases numbered 3, after V lost 4 bases and J lost 5 bases. Germline CDR1 and CDR2: LNHDA and SQIVND (reference sequence). The CDR3 is made up of 15 amino acids. This CDR3 is CASSTLAGGIDTQYF. The DNA for the CDR3 is TGTGCCAGTAGTACACTAGCGGGAGGGATAGATACGCAGTATTTT.

The chain is built from TRBV28 and TRBJ2-2; D might be TRBD2 (5 bases). The germline V and J ends were trimmed by 5 bases and 1 base, with 5 bases remaining between them. Germline CDR1 and CDR2: MDHEN and SYDVKM. CDR3 length: 13 residues. The CDR3 protein is CASSEGNTGELFF. The CDR3 region has the DNA TGTGCCAGCAGTGAGGGGAACACCGGGGAGCTGTTTTTT.

Written as DNA, the CDR3 is TGTGCTAGTGGTTTGGTACGGGCAGGGGTCGGTGGCTACACCTTC. Protein product: CASGLVRAGVGGYTF. The V and J genes are TRBV12-5 and TRBJ1-2; weak D call: TRBD1 (6 bases). The CDR3 is made up of 15 amino acids. Germline V gene lookup returns CDR1 LGHNT and CDR2 FRNRAP. Trimming removed 0 bases at V and 7 bases at J, with 15 bases between.

This clone was picked up a small number of times. This chain joins TRBV19 and TRBJ1-3, with D possibly TRBD1 on 6 matching bases. V lost 3 bases and J lost 0, with 12 bases in between. CDR1 is LNHDA, CDR2 SQIVND, per germline (reference sequence). The CDR3 covers 16 residues. Here the CDR3 reads CASSIGQSLSGNTIYF. As DNA, the CDR3 is TGTGCCAGTAGTATCGGACAGTCTCTCTCTGGAAACACCATATATTTT.

The CDR3 coding sequence is TGCAGCGTTGAGCCTGACAGCGACTATGGCTACACCTTC. Its translation is CSVEPDSDYGYTF. This chain connects TRBV29-1 to TRBJ1-2; D perhaps matches TRBD1 (5 bases). This CDR3 is built from 13 residues. The V end lost 3 bases, the J end lost 3 bases, and 11 bases lay between the germline ends. Germline lookup yields CDR1 SQVTM and CDR2 ANQGSEA.

CDR3 region: CASSQEKRDWNTEAFF. In DNA form, the CDR3 reads TGTGCCAGCAGCCAAGAGAAAAGGGACTGGAACACTGAAGCTTTCTTT. The chain carries TRBV3-1 (or the pseudogene TRBV3-2) and TRBJ1-1; weak D call: TRBD1 (5 bases). The length of the CDR3 is 16 residues. The V end lost 0 bases, the J end lost 1 base, and 12 bases lay between the germline ends. In germline, CDR1 is LGHDT, CDR2 YNNKEL (reference sequence).

V usage is TRBV7-9 and J usage is TRBJ1-1; 7 bases map to TRBD1. This CDR3 has 15 residues. V was pared by 4 bases and J by 0 bases, with 5 bases of the junction left unmatched. Per the germline V gene, CDR1 is SEHNR and CDR2 is FQNEAQ (reference sequence). Here the CDR3 DNA reads TGTGCCAGCAGCTCATCCACAGGGGTGAACACTGAAGCTTTCTTT. Its protein product is CASSSSTGVNTEAFF.

A single count supports this clone. V and J are TRBV6-5 and TRBJ2-4; TRBD2 aligns across 12 bases. V shed 7 bases and J 4 bases; nucleotides not matched to a gene: 2. CDR1 and CDR2 (germline): MNHEY, SVGAGI. This CDR3 has 14 residues. The CDR3 is CASKLAGGKNIQYF. DNA for the CDR3: TGTGCCAGCAAGCTAGCGGGGGGGAAAAACATTCAGTACTTC.

This chain connects TRBV28 to TRBJ2-2; weak D call: TRBD2 (5 bases). The ends were cut back, 5 bases at V and 0 bases at J, with 10 bases in the middle. The CDR3 consists of 15 residues. Germline assignment: CDR1 MDHEN and CDR2 SYDVKM. CDR3 DNA: TGTGCCAGCAGTCCGGACTTCGCGAACACCGGGGAGCTGTTTTTT. Its protein is CASSPDFANTGELFF.

V is TRBV9 and J is TRBJ2-3; 8 bases are shared with TRBD1. Germline V gene data show CDR1 as SGDLS and CDR2 as YYNGEE. J was trimmed by 2 bases and V by 3 bases; bases with no gene match: 8. The CDR3 has 16 residues. CDR3 amino acids: CASSARQGTTTDTQYF. CDR3 DNA: TGTGCCAGCAGCGCCCGACAGGGGACGACCACAGATACGCAGTATTTT.

This chain uses TRBV5-1 with TRBJ1-2; 7 nucleotides agree with TRBD1. The germline gives CDR1 SGHRS, CDR2 YFSETQ. This CDR3 region has 16 residues. V was pared by 4 bases and J by 2 bases, with 11 bases of the junction left unmatched. CDR3 DNA: TGCGCCAGCAGCCCCGGGACAGCGTCTCGAAACTATGGCTACACCTTC. Translation gives CASSPGTASRNYGYTF.

The CDR3 DNA follows: TGTGCCAGCACGGCGCGCAGGGAGGATTCACCCCTCCACTTT. It encodes CASTARREDSPLHF. The V and J genes are TRBV7-2 and TRBJ1-6, with D maybe TRBD1 (5 bases). Between the trimmed V and J ends, which lost 7 bases and 8 bases, there was a span of 15 bases. Germline V gives CDR1 SGHTA, CDR2 FQGNSA. The CDR3 consists of 14 residues.

The V call is TRBV7-2, the J call TRBJ2-7; tentative D call: TRBD2 (6 bases). The CDR3 loop spans 12 amino acids. Per germline, CDR1 SGHTA and CDR2 FQGNSA. V was trimmed by 2 bases and J by 7 bases, leaving 9 bases between them. In DNA, the CDR3 is TGTGCCAGCAGCTTAACCCGGGGGGAGCAGTACTTC. Amino acids: CASSLTRGEQYF.

The rearrangement joins TRBV28 to TRBJ1-4; tentatively, D is TRBD1 (5 bases). CDR3 size: 11 residues. The germline gives CDR1 MDHEN, CDR2 SYDVKM. The V end was cut by 3 bases, the J end by 15 bases, with 11 bases between. This chain's CDR3 is CASSFKGVMFF. DNA for the CDR3: TGTGCCAGCAGTTTTAAAGGGGTAATGTTTTTT.

This clone was seen once. The genes are TRBV10-3 and TRBJ2-1; a possible D gene is TRBD2 (5 bases). The CDR3 runs to 14 residues. Trimming removed 5 bases at V and 3 bases at J, with 11 bases between. CDR1 and CDR2 from the germline V gene are ENHRY and SYGVKD. CDR3 sequence: CAISKDSNYNEQFF. CDR3 nucleotide sequence: TGTGCCATCAGTAAGGACTCAAACTACAATGAGCAGTTCTTC.

The rearrangement links TRBV7-2 to TRBJ1-5, with D unresolved. CDR1 is SGHTA and CDR2 is FQGNSA in the germline V gene. The CDR3 contains 15 residues. Trimming shortened V by 3 bases and J by 0 bases, and 9 bases separated the two germline ends. CDR3 sequence (DNA): TGTGCCAGCAGCTTTAGTGCGAATAGCAATCAGCCCCAGCATTTT. This encodes CASSFSANSNQPQHF.

The chain combines TRBV9 with TRBJ1-2; 8 bases are a match to TRBD1. Germline CDR1 SGDLS, CDR2 YYNGEE. The trim removed 0 bases at V and 4 bases at J, leaving 8 bases unmatched. The CDR3 is 16 residues long. CDR3 in amino acids: CASSVGPQGAGYGYTF. The DNA of the CDR3 is TGTGCCAGCAGCGTAGGTCCCCAGGGGGCAGGCTATGGCTACACCTTC.

The DNA of the CDR3 is TGCGCCAGCAGCCTCCAGACTAGCGGGGGGGCGGTTGGGGAGACCCAGTACTTC. Protein product: CASSLQTSGGAVGETQYF. This rearrangement joins TRBV4-1 to TRBJ2-5; 14 bases agree with TRBD2. V was clipped by 4 bases and J by 5 bases; unmatched bases: 12. The CDR3 runs to 18 residues. CDR1 is MGHRA and CDR2 is YSYEKL in the germline V gene.

The chain uses TRBV9 and TRBJ2-1; a weak D match, TRBD2 (5 bases). The CDR3 runs 15 residues. The V gene's germline CDR1 is SGDLS and CDR2 YYNGEE. V was trimmed by 1 base and J by 2 bases, leaving 10 bases between them. The DNA for the CDR3 is TGTGCCAGCAGCGTACTAAGCGGAGCCTACAATGAGCAGTTCTTC. This encodes CASSVLSGAYNEQFF.

The CDR3 here is CAISESVFSQLNEKLFF. DNA for the CDR3: TGTGCCATCAGTGAGTCGGTGTTTTCGCAGTTAAATGAAAAACTGTTTTTT. The chain has TRBV10-3 and TRBJ1-4, with unresolved D. V lost 0 bases to trimming and J lost 5 bases, with 16 bases between them. The CDR3 runs to 17 residues. Germline V gene data show CDR1 as ENHRY and CDR2 as SYGVKD.

A word on this clone: Mismatch with germline at one junction end may stem from a read error. The chain joins TRBV5-1 to TRBJ1-5, with a possible D match to TRBD1 (6 bases). The germline V gene encodes CDR1 SGHRS and CDR2 YFSETQ. This CDR3 has 14 residues. CDR3 loop: CARSGGGPGQPQHF. Written as DNA, the CDR3 is TGCGCCCGCAGCGGGGGGGGGCCAGGTCAGCCCCAGCATTTT. The complete variable domain, with remaining parts taken from reference TRBV5-1 and TRBJ1-5, reads KAGVTQTPRYLIKTRGQQVTLSCSPISGHRSVSWYQQTPGQGLQFLFEYFSETQRNKGNFPGRFSGRQFSNSRSEMNVSTLELGDSALYLCARSGGGPGQPQHFGDGTRLSIL.

The V gene is TRBV3-1 (or the pseudogene TRBV3-2), the J gene TRBJ2-7; TRBD1 is a possible D gene (5 bases). The CDR3 consists of 15 residues. The germline gives CDR1 LGHDT, CDR2 YNNKEL (reference sequence). The V and J ends lost 4 bases and 0 bases respectively, with 13 bases between them. The CDR3 loop is CASSRPRTFSYEQYF. The DNA for the CDR3 is TGTGCCAGCAGCCGGCCCCGGACATTCTCCTACGAGCAGTACTTC.

This clone came up once. The chain links TRBV27 to TRBJ2-5; tentative D call: TRBD1 (6 bases). Trimming took 5 bases from V and 0 from J, leaving 10 bases between them. Germline values: CDR1 MNHEY, CDR2 SMNVEV (reference sequence). The CDR3 runs to 14 residues. The CDR3 bases are TGTGCCAGCAGTAGTACAGGGAACCAAGAGACCCAGTACTTC. It is translated as CASSSTGNQETQYF.

The J gene is TRBJ2-3, the V gene TRBV5-1; 7 bases line up with TRBD1. Trimming removed 3 bases from V and 1 base from J; junction bases left unmatched: 8. The CDR3 covers 16 residues. Germline V CDR1 and CDR2: SGHRS, YFSETQ. The CDR3 loop reads CASSSGTVSGTDTQYF. CDR3 in DNA: TGCGCCAGCAGCTCCGGGACAGTCTCTGGCACAGATACGCAGTATTTT.

This chain uses TRBV28 with TRBJ2-1, with a tentative D call TRBD2 (6 bases). Germline V CDR1 and CDR2: MDHEN, SYDVKM. Trimming left V 10 bases short and J 0 bases short, with 16 bases between. The CDR3 contains 15 residues. The CDR3 loop reads CATSSTGSSYNEQFF. The CDR3 region has the DNA TGTGCCACCAGCTCGACCGGGAGCTCCTACAATGAGCAGTTCTTC. The variable domain in full, completed from reference TRBV28 and TRBJ2-1, reads DVKVTQSSRYLVKRTGEKVFLECVQDMDHENMFWYRQDPGLGLRLIYFSYDVKMKEKGDIPEGYSVSREKKERFSLILESASTNQTSMYLCATSSTGSSYNEQFFGPGTRLTVL.

This clone was counted a single time. The V call is TRBV5-5, the J call TRBJ1-5, with TRBD1 as a possible D gene (5 bases). Trimming removed 3 bases from V and 4 bases from J, with 17 bases in between. CDR3 length: 16 amino acids. The germline V gene encodes CDR1 SGHKS and CDR2 YYEKEE (reference sequence). CDR3 amino acids: CASSSLGQIGNQPQHF. The CDR3 coding sequence is TGTGCCAGCAGCTCGTTGGGGCAAATTGGTAATCAGCCCCAGCATTTT.

This chain uses TRBV7-2 with TRBJ1-1, with TRBD1 identical over 12 bases. The germline V gene has CDR1 SGHTA and CDR2 FQGNSA. With 3 bases clipped from V and 11 bases from J, the junction kept 10 bases outside the gene matches. The CDR3 has 15 residues. As DNA, the CDR3 is TGTGCCAGCAGCTTGTCCGGGACAGGGGGCATAGGCGCTTTCTTT. Translating gives CASSLSGTGGIGAFF.

The rearrangement joins TRBV5-1 to TRBJ1-4; 8 positions match TRBD1. The J segment lost 2 bases and the V segment lost 1 base, leaving 1 base of the junction unmatched. CDR3 length equals 15 residues. Germline values: CDR1 SGHRS, CDR2 YFSETQ. The CDR3 DNA reads as TGCGCCAGCAGCTTGAACAGGGGGACTAATGAAAAACTGTTTTTT. Encoded protein: CASSLNRGTNEKLFF.